Shown below are 21 T cell receptor beta chains from a single sample sequenced in a study of cytomegalovirus exposure and HLA in healthy donors. In the PCR, 60 Vbeta and 13 Jbeta primers were used. Sequencing used immunoSEQ multiplex PCR; TCRdb keeps in-frame clones, though not all of them. The sample lists 200,000 or so clones, 77% occurring once. The sample consisted of PBMCs. The receptors come from a woman aged 30 to 39 in good health and CMV-seropositive.

The chain joins TRBV10-1 to TRBJ1-5, with TRBD1 as a possible D gene (5 bases). V was shortened by 4 bases and J by 6 bases, with 13 bases between the two germline ends. Germline-derived CDR1 and CDR2 are WNHNN and SYGVQD (reference sequence). This CDR3 spans 14 amino acids. CDR3 amino acids: CASSGGRGVQPQHF. DNA of the CDR3: TGCGCCAGCAGTGGTGGGAGGGGCGTTCAGCCCCAGCATTTT.

This chain uses TRBV2 with TRBJ1-2, with a possible D match to TRBD1 (5 bases). This CDR3 is 14 amino acids long. The V and J ends lost 6 bases and 7 bases respectively, with 18 bases between them. From germline, CDR1 is SNHLY and CDR2 FYNNEI. CDR3 sequence (DNA): TGTGCCAGCAGCCGGCAGGGCGATCTGACTGGCTACACCTTC. This encodes CASSRQGDLTGYTF.

J is TRBJ2-7 and V is TRBV15; D might be TRBD2 (6 bases). The CDR3 is 15 residues long. Germline V gives CDR1 LNHNV, CDR2 YYDKDF (reference sequence). V was cut by 4 bases and J by 3 bases, with 16 bases left in between. CDR3 nucleotides: TGTGCCACCAGCATACAAGGGACTGCAGTCTACGAGCAGTACTTC. Its protein product is CATSIQGTAVYEQYF.

This sequence joins TRBV30 and TRBJ1-3; D unresolved. The CDR3 is made up of 14 amino acids. Germline V CDR1 and CDR2: GTSNPN, SVGIG (reference sequence). Trimming pared 2 bases from V and 0 bases from J, leaving 8 bases between. The CDR3 region has the DNA TGTGCCTGGAGTCCTGTCAGCTCTGGAAACACCATATATTTT. Its translation: CAWSPVSSGNTIYF. Combining the CDR3 with reference TRBV30 and TRBJ1-3 gives the whole variable domain SQTIHQWPATLVQPVGSPLSLECTVEGTSNPNLYWYRQAAGRGLQLLFYSVGIGQISSEVPQNLSASRPQDRQFILSSKKLLLSDSGFYLCAWSPVSSGNTIYFGEGSWLTVV.

Turning to this clone: Sequence at one end of the junction differs from germline and may be a read error. This chain links TRBV7-6 with TRBJ2-7; 8 nucleotides agree with TRBD1. The length of the CDR3 is 15 residues. Per germline, CDR1 SGHVS and CDR2 FNYEAQ. The CDR3 sequence is CASSLGGQVYYEQYF. The DNA for the CDR3 is TGTGCCAGCAGTTTAGGGGGACAGGTGTACTACGAGCAGTACTTC.

The chain couples TRBV4-3 to TRBJ2-6; D might be TRBD1 (6 bases). Trimming took off 0 bases at V and 2 bases at J, with 11 bases between the two ends. The CDR3 spans 17 residues. Germline CDR1 is LGHNA and CDR2 is YSLEER. In DNA form, the CDR3 reads TGCGCCAGCAGCCAAGATTTTAGGACAGCTGGGGCCAACGTCCTGACTTTC. Translated: CASSQDFRTAGANVLTF.

The chain carries TRBV11-2 and TRBJ1-1; no reliable D call. There are 13 residues in the CDR3. The germline V gene has CDR1 SGHAT and CDR2 FQNNGV. Trimming cost V 0 bases and J 5 bases, with 7 bases left between them. In DNA, the CDR3 is TGTGCCAGCAGCTTAGATCGCGGGACTGAAGCTTTCTTT. Translation gives CASSLDRGTEAFF.

The chain links TRBV28 to TRBJ2-3; D gene ambiguous. This CDR3 is built from 13 residues. Per germline, CDR1 MDHEN and CDR2 SYDVKM. Trimming stripped 1 base from V and 3 bases from J, with 5 bases between. CDR3 DNA sequence: TGTGCCAGCAGTTTATCGGTTACAGATACGCAGTATTTT. It encodes CASSLSVTDTQYF.

This chain links TRBV10-2 with TRBJ2-1, with 7 bases fitting TRBD1. The CDR3 runs to 15 residues. The V gene end was trimmed by 0 bases and the J gene end by 8 bases; junction bases not matched to a gene: 7. In germline, CDR1 is WSHSY, CDR2 SAAADI. CDR3 protein: CASSESQGESYEQFF. CDR3 bases: TGCGCCAGCAGTGAGTCGCAGGGGGAGAGCTATGAGCAGTTCTTC.

The chain links TRBV5-4 to TRBJ2-1; TRBD1 aligns across 9 bases. V gave up 4 bases and J gave up 6 bases; unmatched junction bases: 5. Germline V gene data show CDR1 as SGHNT and CDR2 as YYREEE (reference sequence). The CDR3 is made up of 14 amino acids. The CDR3 sequence is CASSRPGQGNEQFF. The DNA of the CDR3 is TGTGCCAGCAGCCGCCCGGGACAGGGCAATGAGCAGTTCTTC. The full variable domain, in which reference TRBV5-4 and TRBJ2-1 provide the parts outside the CDR3, is ETGVTQSPTHLIKTRGQQVTLRCSSQSGHNTVSWYQQALGQGPQFIFQYYREEENGRGNFPPRFSGLQFPNYSSELNVNALELDDSALYLCASSRPGQGNEQFFGPGTRLTVL.

The rearrangement links TRBV7-2 to TRBJ2-7, with D possibly TRBD2 on 6 matching bases. The CDR3 sequence is 15 residues long. Per the germline V gene, CDR1 is SGHTA and CDR2 is FQGNSA. The V gene lost 4 bases and the J gene lost 4 bases, with 17 bases spanning the gap. CDR3 protein: CASSSLSGLPYEQYF. The CDR3 DNA sequence: TGTGCCAGCAGCTCACTAAGCGGGCTGCCGTACGAGCAGTACTTC. The full variable domain, rest sourced from reference TRBV7-2 and TRBJ2-7, is GAGVSQSPSNKVTEKGKDVELRCDPISGHTALYWYRQSLGQGLEFLIYFQGNSAPDKSGLPSDRFSAERTGGSVSTLTIQRTQQEDSAVYLCASSSLSGLPYEQYFGPGTRLTVT.

The genes are TRBV30 and TRBJ1-4; D is ambiguous. The germline V gene encodes CDR1 GTSNPN and CDR2 SVGIG (reference sequence). CDR3 size: 13 residues. With 5 bases removed from V and 0 bases from J, the gap between germline ends came to 7 bases. The CDR3 here is CAWSDATNEKLFF. The CDR3 nucleotides are TGTGCCTGGTCAGATGCAACTAATGAAAAACTGTTTTTT.

This clone appeared a few times. The V call is TRBV19, the J call TRBJ2-1, with 13 bases lining up with TRBD2. Germline values: CDR1 LNHDA, CDR2 SQIVND (reference sequence). The J segment lost 9 bases and the V segment lost 5 bases, leaving 10 bases of the junction unmatched. This CDR3 is 16 amino acids long. The CDR3 reads CASSPRTSGRGGEQFF. CDR3 sequence (DNA): TGTGCCAGTAGTCCCCGGACTAGCGGGAGAGGTGGTGAGCAGTTCTTC.

This chain uses TRBV27 with TRBJ2-1; 7 nucleotides agree with TRBD2. The germline V gene encodes CDR1 MNHEY and CDR2 SMNVEV (reference sequence). This CDR3 is built from 17 residues. V lost 5 bases to trimming and J lost 4 bases; unmatched junction nucleotides: 14. CDR3: CASSPQASGAGYNEQFF. As DNA, the CDR3 is TGTGCCAGCAGTCCCCAGGCTAGCGGAGCAGGGTACAATGAGCAGTTCTTC.

The sample holds one count of this clone. V is TRBV7-2 and J is TRBJ2-3; D is possibly TRBD2 (5 bases). The V gene lost 2 bases and the J gene lost 2 bases, with 14 bases spanning the gap. The CDR3 contains 16 residues. Germline lookup yields CDR1 SGHTA and CDR2 FQGNSA. CDR3 DNA sequence: TGTGCCAGCAGCTTATTTTCGGGGTACAACACAGATACGCAGTATTTT. This sequence encodes CASSLFSGYNTDTQYF.

The V and J genes are TRBV5-1 and TRBJ2-7; D possibly corresponds to TRBD2 (6 bases). The germline V gene encodes CDR1 SGHRS and CDR2 YFSETQ. The length of the CDR3 is 18 residues. The V and J ends lost 4 bases and 0 bases respectively, with 23 bases between them. The CDR3 DNA reads as TGCGCCAGCAGCCACCTTGGCCAGCCGTCCGGGGGCTCCTACGAGCAGTACTTC. This codes for CASSHLGQPSGGSYEQYF.

In this sample, this clone turned up a few times. The chain carries TRBV7-9 and TRBJ2-7, with 7 bases fitting TRBD1. The germline gives CDR1 SEHNR, CDR2 FQNEAQ (reference sequence). The trim removed 4 bases at V and 4 bases at J, leaving 10 bases unmatched. The CDR3 consists of 15 residues. Here the CDR3 reads CASSYGETGLYEQYF. In DNA, the CDR3 is TGTGCCAGCAGCTATGGAGAGACAGGGCTTTACGAGCAGTACTTC.

This clone was counted a single time. An end of the junction does not agree with germline; a read error may underlie this. This chain links TRBV4-3 with TRBJ2-1; D might be TRBD2 (5 bases). The CDR3 covers 16 residues. Germline CDR1 reads LGHNA; CDR2 reads YSLEER. CDR3 loop: CASSQASSSEYNGQFF. CDR3 nucleotides: TGCGCCAGCAGCCAAGCTAGCTCATCCGAGTACAATGGGCAGTTCTTC.

The CDR3 DNA sequence: TGTGCCAGCAGTGTTACCACAGGGAAATCCTACGAGCAGTACTTC. This codes for CASSVTTGKSYEQYF. The V gene is TRBV6-1, the J gene TRBJ2-7, with D maybe TRBD1 (6 bases). The CDR3 sequence is 15 residues long. V was pared by 4 bases and J by 1 base, with 14 bases between. Germline V gives CDR1 MNHNS, CDR2 SASEGT.

This clone has only a few counts. CDR3 in amino acids: CASSLSYIAETYEQYF. The CDR3 DNA follows: TGTGCCAGCAGTTTATCCTATATAGCGGAGACCTACGAGCAGTACTTC. This chain uses TRBV27 with TRBJ2-7; TRBD2 might be the D (6 bases). With 0 bases removed from V and 2 bases from J, the gap between germline ends came to 14 bases. The CDR3 spans 16 residues. Per germline, CDR1 MNHEY and CDR2 SMNVEV (reference sequence).

The V gene is TRBV4-2, the J gene TRBJ2-7; tentatively, D is TRBD1 (6 bases). This CDR3 is 17 amino acids long. V was clipped by 0 bases and J by 0 bases, with 15 bases between them. Germline V CDR1 and CDR2: LGHNA, YNFKEQ. The CDR3 sequence is CASSQEKRQDVSYEQYF. The CDR3 DNA reads as TGTGCCAGCAGCCAAGAAAAGAGACAGGACGTCTCCTACGAGCAGTACTTC.